The clone carrying this T cell receptor (beta chain) was observed at least ten times. V lost 0 bases to trimming and J lost 4 bases; unmatched junction nucleotides: 3. CDR1 and CDR2 (germline): SGDLS, YYNGEE. This CDR3 has 14 residues. TCRdb reanalysed the RT-PCR reads using MiXCR and keeps one entry per CDR3 protein. The sample holds 650,000 to 800,000 distinct CDR3 sequences; more than 13% are singletons and the top ten take about 3.6%. The chain employs TRBV9 and TRBJ1-2; 7 bases are a match to TRBD1. The sequenced sample was memory CD4+ T cells from blood. This TCR came from a female donor in good health, serving as a healthy control. CDR3 in amino acids: CASSVGGTVYGYTF. For the CDR3, the DNA is TGTGCCAGCAGCGTAGGGGGGACAGTCTATGGCTACACCTTC.